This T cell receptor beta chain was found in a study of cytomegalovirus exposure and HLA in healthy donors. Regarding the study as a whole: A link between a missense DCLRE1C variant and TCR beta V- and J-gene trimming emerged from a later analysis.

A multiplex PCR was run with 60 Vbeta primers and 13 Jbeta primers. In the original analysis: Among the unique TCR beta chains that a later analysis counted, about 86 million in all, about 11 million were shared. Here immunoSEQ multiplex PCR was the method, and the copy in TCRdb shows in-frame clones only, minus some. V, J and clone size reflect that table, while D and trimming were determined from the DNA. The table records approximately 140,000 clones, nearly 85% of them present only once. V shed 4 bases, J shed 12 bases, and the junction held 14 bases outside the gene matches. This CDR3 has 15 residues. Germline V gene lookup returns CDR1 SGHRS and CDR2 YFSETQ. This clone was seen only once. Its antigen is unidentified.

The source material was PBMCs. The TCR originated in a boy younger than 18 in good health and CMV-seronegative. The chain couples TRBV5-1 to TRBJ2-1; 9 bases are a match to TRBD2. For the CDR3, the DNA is TGCGCCAGCAGCCCCGGCGGGGGGGCGTCAGGGGGGCAGTTCTTC. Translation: CASSPGGGASGGQFF.